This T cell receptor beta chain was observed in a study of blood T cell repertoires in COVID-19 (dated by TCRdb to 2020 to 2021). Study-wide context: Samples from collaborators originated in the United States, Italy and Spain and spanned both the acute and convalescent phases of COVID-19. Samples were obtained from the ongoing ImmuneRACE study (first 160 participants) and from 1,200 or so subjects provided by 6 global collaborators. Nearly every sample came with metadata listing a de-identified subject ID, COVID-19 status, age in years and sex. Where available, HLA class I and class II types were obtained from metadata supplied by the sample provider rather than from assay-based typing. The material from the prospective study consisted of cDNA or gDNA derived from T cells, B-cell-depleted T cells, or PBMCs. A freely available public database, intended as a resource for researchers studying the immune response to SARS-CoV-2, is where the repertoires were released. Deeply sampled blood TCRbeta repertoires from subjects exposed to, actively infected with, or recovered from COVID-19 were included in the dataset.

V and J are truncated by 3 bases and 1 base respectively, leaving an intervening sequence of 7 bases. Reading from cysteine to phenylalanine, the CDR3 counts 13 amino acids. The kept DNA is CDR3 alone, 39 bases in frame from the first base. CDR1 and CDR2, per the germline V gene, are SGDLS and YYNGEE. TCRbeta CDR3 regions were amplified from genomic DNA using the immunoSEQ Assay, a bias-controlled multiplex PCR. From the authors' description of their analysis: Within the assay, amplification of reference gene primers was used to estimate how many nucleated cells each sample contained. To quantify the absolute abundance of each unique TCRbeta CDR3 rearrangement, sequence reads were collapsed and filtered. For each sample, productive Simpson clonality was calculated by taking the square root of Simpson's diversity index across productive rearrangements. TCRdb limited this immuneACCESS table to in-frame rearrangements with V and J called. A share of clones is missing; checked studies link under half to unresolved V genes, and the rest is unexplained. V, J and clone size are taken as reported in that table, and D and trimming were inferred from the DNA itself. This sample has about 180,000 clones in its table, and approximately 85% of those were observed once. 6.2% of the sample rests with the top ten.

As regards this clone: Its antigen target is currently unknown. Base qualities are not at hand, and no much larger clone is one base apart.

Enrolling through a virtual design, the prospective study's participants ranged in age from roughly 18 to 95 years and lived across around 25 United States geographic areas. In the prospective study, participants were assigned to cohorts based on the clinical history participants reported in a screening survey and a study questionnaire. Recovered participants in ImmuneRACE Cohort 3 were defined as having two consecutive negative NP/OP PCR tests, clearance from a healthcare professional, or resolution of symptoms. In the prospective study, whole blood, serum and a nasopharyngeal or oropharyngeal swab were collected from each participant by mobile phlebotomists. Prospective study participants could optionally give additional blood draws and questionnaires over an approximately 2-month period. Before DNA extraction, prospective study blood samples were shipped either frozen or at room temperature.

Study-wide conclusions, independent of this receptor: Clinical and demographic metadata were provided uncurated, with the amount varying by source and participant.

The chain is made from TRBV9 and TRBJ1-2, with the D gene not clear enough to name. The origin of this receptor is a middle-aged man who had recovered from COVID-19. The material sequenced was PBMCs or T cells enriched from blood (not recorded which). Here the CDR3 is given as CASSDRYNYGYTF. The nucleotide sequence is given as TGTGCCAGCAGCGACAGATATAACTATGGCTACACCTTC.